This TCR beta chain was profiled in a study of blood T cell repertoires in COVID-19. Looking at the study overall: From T cells, B-cell-depleted T cells, or PBMCs came the material, which was cDNA or gDNA.

From germline, CDR1 is SGHRS and CDR2 YFSETQ. The CDR3 totals 14 residues. V was pared by 2 bases and J by 2 bases, with 3 bases of the junction left unmatched. As originally analysed: Amplification with reference gene primers provided the estimates of nucleated cell counts. TCRdb keeps only in-frame clones here, not all; method: immunoSEQ multiplex PCR. V and J calls and clone size are copied from that table; D and trimming were computed from the DNA. The profile shows roughly 230,000 clones, around nine tenths of them singletons. The material sequenced was PBMCs or T cells enriched from blood (not recorded which). This sequence joins TRBV5-1 and TRBJ1-2, with 7 nucleotides matching TRBD1. The clonotype was recovered from a young woman with acute COVID-19. CDR3 loop: CASSLSTGNYGYTF. CDR3 in DNA: TGCGCCAGCAGCTTATCGACAGGGAACTATGGCTACACCTTC. Drawing the rest from reference TRBV5-1 and TRBJ1-2, the complete variable domain is KAGVTQTPRYLIKTRGQQVTLSCSPISGHRSVSWYQQTPGQGLQFLFEYFSETQRNKGNFPGRFSGRQFSNSRSEMNVSTLELGDSALYLCASSLSTGNYGYTFGSGTRLTVV.